This record concerns one T cell receptor beta chain sequence. Its target is unknown. The sample originates from a study of cytomegalovirus exposure and HLA in healthy donors. Notes on the study in general: The study designated 150 or so TCR beta chains cytomegalovirus-associated. Rarity marked most TCR sequences, yet some public TCRs occurred in many donors. It was reportedly the case that the classifier diagnosed cytomegalovirus status with high specificity and sensitivity.

This table comes from immunoSEQ multiplex PCR, and its TCRdb copy is limited to in-frame clones, with some not included. The sample lists about 330,000 clones, roughly 87% occurring once. The source material was PBMCs. This TCR derives from a woman aged 25 to 45 in good health and CMV-seropositive.

The CDR3 region is CAISDGSLVEQFF. CDR3 coding DNA: TGTGCCATCAGTGATGGTAGCTTGGTTGAGCAGTTCTTC. This rearrangement joins TRBV10-3 to TRBJ2-1, with D unresolved. Trimming cost V 3 bases and J 9 bases, with 12 bases left between them. The CDR3 loop spans 13 amino acids. Germline loops: CDR1 ENHRY, CDR2 SYGVKD.